This TCR beta chain appears in the sequencing data of a study of Tregs in tolerant kidney transplant recipients. About the research overall: The nonmyeloablative bone marrow transplants came from related graft donors, with transient mixed chimerism.

CDR1 and CDR2 (germline): DFQATT, SNEGSKA (reference sequence). This CDR3 has 12 residues. Trimming took off 3 bases at V and 4 bases at J, with 6 bases between the two ends. On this clone itself: Its cognate antigen is unknown. The read gets to within 3 residues of the CDR3 end, and the germline J gene fills in the rest.

Only in-frame clones appear in the TCRdb table, and some are missing; sequencing was by immunoSEQ multiplex PCR. The table lists about 48,000 clones, with roughly 0.93% in the top ten. The study, taken as a whole, reports: Biological reproducibility was not directly addressed, but technical replication error appeared minimal. Changing PCR primers prevented nucleotide comparison between some patients' samples. In tolerant patients, donor-specific Tregs outgrew total Tregs, suggesting antigen-driven expansion.

Source: CD4+ T cells from blood, taken before the transplant. The chain uses TRBV20-1 and TRBJ1-4; D is ambiguous. This clonotype was obtained from a human donor who received a combined kidney and bone marrow transplant. The CDR3 sequence: CSASPGNEKLFF. The covered CDR3 bases are TGCAGTGCTAGCCCCGGTAATGAAAAA.